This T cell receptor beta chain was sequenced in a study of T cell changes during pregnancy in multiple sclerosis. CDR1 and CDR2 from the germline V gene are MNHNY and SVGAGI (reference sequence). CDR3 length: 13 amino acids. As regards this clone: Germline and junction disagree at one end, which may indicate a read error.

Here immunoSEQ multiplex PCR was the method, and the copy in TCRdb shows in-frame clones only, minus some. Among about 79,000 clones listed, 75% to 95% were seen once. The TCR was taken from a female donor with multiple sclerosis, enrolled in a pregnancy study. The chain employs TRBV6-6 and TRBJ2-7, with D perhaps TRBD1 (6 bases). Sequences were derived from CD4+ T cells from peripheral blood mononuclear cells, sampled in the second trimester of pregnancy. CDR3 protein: CASMSQGSHEQYF. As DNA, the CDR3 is TGTGCCAGCATGTCACAGGGCTCCCACGAGCAGTACTTC.